This TCR beta chain was sequenced during a study of cytomegalovirus exposure and HLA in healthy donors. Whole-study context: Clustering assigned 81% of the roughly 400 genotyped donors to the Caucasian-associated ancestry cluster. General study points: An analysis was carried out at a later point. It showed that HLA-associated TCR beta chains were more clonally expanded than equally common non-associated chains. Prediction of most subjects' HLA-A and HLA-B alleles by TCR beta sequences was reportedly accurate.

To note about this clone: Its antigen is as yet unknown.

Each donor was healthy, and each was a bone marrow donor. The CDR3 is 14 residues long. Trimming removed 3 bases from V and 0 bases from J, with 8 bases in between. CDR1 and CDR2 from the germline V gene are SGDLS and YYNGEE. Vbeta (60) and Jbeta (13) primers were used in the PCR. Method: immunoSEQ multiplex PCR; TCRdb's copy keeps in-frame clones and lacks some. The sample contains fewer than 100,000 clones, around 80% of which appear only once. Sequencing was performed on PBMCs. The TCR sequence derives from a male donor in good health and CMV-seropositive. V usage is TRBV9 and J usage is TRBJ2-3; possibly TRBD2 for D (5 bases). The CDR3 here is CASSGGASTDTQYF. CDR3 nucleotides: TGTGCCAGCAGCGGGGGAGCTAGCACAGATACGCAGTATTTT. Full variable domain (remainder filled in from reference TRBV9 and TRBJ2-3): DSGVTQTPKHLITATGQRVTLRCSPRSGDLSVYWYQQSLDQGLQFLIQYYNGEERAKGNILERFSAQQFPDLHSELNLSSLELGDSALYFCASSGGASTDTQYFGPGTRLTVL.